Sequencing of this TCR beta chain was carried out in a study of tumor-infiltrating lymphocytes in primary liver carcinoma. Each 20-30 mg portion of unsorted bulk tissue served as the source for co-extraction of RNA and DNA. TCR beta cDNA was made from around 520 ng total RNA with a constant-region primer. Slightly modified ARM-PCR with three nested multiplex PCR rounds yielded TCR beta libraries. From the multiplex PCR reads, TCRdb called clonotypes with MiXCR, one entry per CDR3 protein. The repertoire holds over 100,000 distinct CDR3 sequences, with 65% to 75% as singletons. This clonotype was picked up one time. One base away lies a much larger clone, so this may be a sequencing read error. The clonotype comes from a woman aged 60-75 years with primary liver carcinoma and hepatitis B virus infection. What was sequenced was tumor-adjacent normal liver tissue.

DNA of the CDR3: TGTGCCAGCAGCTTAATGGCGGGAGCTAGTGCAGATACGCAGTATTTT. Translating it yields CASSLMAGASADTQYF. V usage is TRBV7-9 and J usage is TRBJ2-3; 7 bases line up with TRBD2. V lost 2 bases to trimming and J lost 4 bases; unmatched junction nucleotides: 9. The CDR3 is 16 residues long. The germline gives CDR1 SEHNR, CDR2 FQNEAQ (reference sequence).